The subject of this entry is one T cell receptor beta chain. This entry belongs to a study of blood T cell repertoires in COVID-19. Study summary: The origin of the acute and convalescent COVID-19 samples was the United States, Italy and Spain.

This CDR3 has 14 amino acids. V gave up 8 bases and J gave up 4 bases; unmatched junction bases: 7. Germline-derived CDR1 and CDR2 are MDHEN and SYDVKM. Here immunoSEQ multiplex PCR was the method, and the copy in TCRdb shows in-frame clones only, minus some. The table shows 200,000 to 250,000 clones, with 88% occurring only once. The chain links TRBV28 to TRBJ1-4, with 7 bases lining up with TRBD1. Sample: peripheral blood. This TCR came from a woman aged 60-75 years with acute or convalescent COVID-19. CDR3: CASGSGQLNEKLFF. CDR3 coding DNA: TGTGCCAGCGGATCGGGACAGCTTAATGAAAAACTGTTTTTT.